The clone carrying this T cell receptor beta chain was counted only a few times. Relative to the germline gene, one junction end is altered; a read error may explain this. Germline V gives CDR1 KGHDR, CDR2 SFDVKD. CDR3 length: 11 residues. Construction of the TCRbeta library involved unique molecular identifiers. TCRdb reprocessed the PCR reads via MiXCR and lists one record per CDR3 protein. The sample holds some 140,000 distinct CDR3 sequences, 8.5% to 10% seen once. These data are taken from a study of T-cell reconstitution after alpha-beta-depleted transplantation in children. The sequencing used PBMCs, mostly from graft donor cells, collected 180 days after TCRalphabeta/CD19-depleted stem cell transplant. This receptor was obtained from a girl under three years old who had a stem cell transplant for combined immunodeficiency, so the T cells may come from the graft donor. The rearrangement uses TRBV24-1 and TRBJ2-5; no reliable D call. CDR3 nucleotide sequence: TGTGCCACCAGTGACCAGGAGACCCATTACTTC. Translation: CATSDQETHYF.